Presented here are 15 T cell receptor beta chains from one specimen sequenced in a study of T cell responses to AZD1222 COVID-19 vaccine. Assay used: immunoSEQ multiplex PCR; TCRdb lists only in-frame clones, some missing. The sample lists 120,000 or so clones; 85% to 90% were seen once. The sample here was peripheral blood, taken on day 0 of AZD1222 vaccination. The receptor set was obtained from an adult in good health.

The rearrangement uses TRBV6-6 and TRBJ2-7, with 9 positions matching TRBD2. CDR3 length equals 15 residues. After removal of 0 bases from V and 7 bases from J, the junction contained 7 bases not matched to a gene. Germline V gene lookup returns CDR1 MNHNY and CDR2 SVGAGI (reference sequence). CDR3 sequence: CASSYSRRGGREQYF. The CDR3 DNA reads TGTGCCAGCAGTTACTCCCGGCGGGGGGGCCGGGAGCAGTACTTC.

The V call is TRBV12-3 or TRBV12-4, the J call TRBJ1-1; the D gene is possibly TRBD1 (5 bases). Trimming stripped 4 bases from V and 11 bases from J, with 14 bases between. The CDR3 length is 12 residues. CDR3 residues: CASSSLTVTAFF. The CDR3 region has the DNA TGTGCCAGCAGTTCTTTGACAGTTACGGCTTTCTTT.

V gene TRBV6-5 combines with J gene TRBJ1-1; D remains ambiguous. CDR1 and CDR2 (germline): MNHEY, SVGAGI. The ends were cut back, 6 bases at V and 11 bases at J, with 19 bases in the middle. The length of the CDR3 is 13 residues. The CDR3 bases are TGTGCCAGCAGCCAACAAGGTGGGCTCGGGGCTTTCTTT. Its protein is CASSQQGGLGAFF.

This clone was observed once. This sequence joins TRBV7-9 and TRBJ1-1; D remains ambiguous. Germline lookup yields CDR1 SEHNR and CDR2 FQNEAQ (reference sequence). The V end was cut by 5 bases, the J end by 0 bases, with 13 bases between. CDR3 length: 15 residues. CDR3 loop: CASSTGPAMNTEAFF. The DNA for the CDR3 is TGTGCCAGCAGCACCGGACCCGCGATGAACACTGAAGCTTTCTTT.

The CDR3 DNA follows: TGTGCCAGCAGTTACCCTAGATCTAGCACAGATACGCAGTATTTT. Protein: CASSYPRSSTDTQYF. The V gene is TRBV6-5, the J gene TRBJ2-3; D call uncertain. Germline CDR1 is MNHEY and CDR2 is SVGAGI. Deletions cut 2 bases from V and 0 bases from J, with 9 bases between. The CDR3 is made up of 15 amino acids.

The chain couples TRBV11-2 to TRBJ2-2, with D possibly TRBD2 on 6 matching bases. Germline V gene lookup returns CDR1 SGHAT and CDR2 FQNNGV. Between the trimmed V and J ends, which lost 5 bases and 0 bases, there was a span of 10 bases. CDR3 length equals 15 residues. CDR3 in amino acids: CASSPWGANTGELFF. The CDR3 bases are TGTGCCAGCAGCCCTTGGGGGGCGAACACCGGGGAGCTGTTTTTT.

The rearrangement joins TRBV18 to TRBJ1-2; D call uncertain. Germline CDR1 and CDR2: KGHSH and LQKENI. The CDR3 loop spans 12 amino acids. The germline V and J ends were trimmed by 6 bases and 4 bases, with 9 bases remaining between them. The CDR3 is CASSLDSYGYTF. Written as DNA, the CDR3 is TGTGCCAGCTCCCTCGACTCCTATGGCTACACCTTC.

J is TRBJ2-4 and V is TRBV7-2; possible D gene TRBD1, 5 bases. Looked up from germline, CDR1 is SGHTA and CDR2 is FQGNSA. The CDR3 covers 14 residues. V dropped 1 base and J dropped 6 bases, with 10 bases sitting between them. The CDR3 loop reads CASSLEQDRNIQYF. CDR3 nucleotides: TGTGCCAGCAGCTTAGAACAAGACAGAAACATTCAGTACTTC.

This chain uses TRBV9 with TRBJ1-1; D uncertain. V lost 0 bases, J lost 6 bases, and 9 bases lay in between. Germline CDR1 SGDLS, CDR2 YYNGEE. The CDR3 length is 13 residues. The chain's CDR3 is CASSVDIQPEAFF. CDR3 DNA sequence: TGTGCCAGCAGCGTAGACATCCAGCCTGAAGCTTTCTTT. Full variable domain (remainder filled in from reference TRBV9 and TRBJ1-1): DSGVTQTPKHLITATGQRVTLRCSPRSGDLSVYWYQQSLDQGLQFLIQYYNGEERAKGNILERFSAQQFPDLHSELNLSSLELGDSALYFCASSVDIQPEAFFGQGTRLTVV.

For the CDR3, the DNA is TGTGCCAGCAGCGCGACAGGGGGTGGCTACGAGCAGTACTTC. Translation gives CASSATGGGYEQYF. The gene calls are TRBV11-2 and TRBJ2-7; TRBD1 matches at 9 bases. CDR1 is SGHAT, CDR2 FQNNGV, per germline. The V segment lost 5 bases and the J segment 3 bases; nucleotides outside the gene matches: 5. The CDR3 sequence is 14 residues long.

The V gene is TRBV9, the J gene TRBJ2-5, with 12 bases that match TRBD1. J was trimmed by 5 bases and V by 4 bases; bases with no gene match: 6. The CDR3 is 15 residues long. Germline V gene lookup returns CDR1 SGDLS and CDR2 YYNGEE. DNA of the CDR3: TGTGCCAGCAGCCCCGGGACAGGGGGCGAGGAGACCCAGTACTTC. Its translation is CASSPGTGGEETQYF.

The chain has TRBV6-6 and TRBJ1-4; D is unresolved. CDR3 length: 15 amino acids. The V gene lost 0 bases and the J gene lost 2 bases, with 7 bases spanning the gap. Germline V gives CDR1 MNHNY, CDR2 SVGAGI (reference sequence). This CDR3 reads CASSYSGVTNEKLFF. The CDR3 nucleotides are TGTGCCAGCAGTTACTCCGGGGTGACTAATGAAAAACTGTTTTTT.

As DNA, the CDR3 is TGTGCCAGTAGTAGAGGCAGGGGTGCAGATACGCAGTATTTT. It codes for CASSRGRGADTQYF. The rearrangement uses TRBV19 and TRBJ2-3; tentatively, D is TRBD1 (6 bases). V was cut by 4 bases and J by 4 bases, with 12 bases left in between. The germline CDR1 and CDR2 sequences are LNHDA and SQIVND (reference sequence). This CDR3 region has 14 residues.

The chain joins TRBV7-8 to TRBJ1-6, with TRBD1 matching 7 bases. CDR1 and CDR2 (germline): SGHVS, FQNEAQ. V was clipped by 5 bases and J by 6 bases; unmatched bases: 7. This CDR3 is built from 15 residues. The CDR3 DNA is TGTGCCAGCAGCCTGGGACAGTTTTTTAATTCACCCCTCCACTTT. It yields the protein CASSLGQFFNSPLHF.

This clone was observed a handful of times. The CDR3 DNA reads as TGTGCCAGTAGTCCCCTAGGCAGGGAATATGGCTACACCTTC. This sequence encodes CASSPLGREYGYTF. V is TRBV19 and J is TRBJ1-2, with a weak D call TRBD1 (5 bases). The germline V and J ends were trimmed by 5 bases and 5 bases, with 15 bases remaining between them. The CDR3 runs to 14 residues. Germline CDR1 LNHDA, CDR2 SQIVND (reference sequence).